Sequencing of this T cell receptor beta chain was carried out in a study of shared clonotypes between healthy human individuals. About the study: Donors consisted of a couple of women and three men between 18 and 49.

The DNA input per sorted-subset replicate PCR was 200 ng, corresponding to some 27,000 T cell genomes. Per the original data handling: Junction-only sequences without quality scores came from ImmunoSEQ, so filtering differed. Sequencing used immunoSEQ multiplex PCR; TCRdb keeps in-frame clones, though not all of them. V and J calls and clone size are as listed in that table; D and trimming were resolved from the DNA. The sample comprises roughly 760,000 clones, around 72% of which are singletons, and more than 1.5% rests with the top ten. CDR1 SGHTS and CDR2 YDEGEE come from the germline V gene. Deletions cut 0 bases from V and 5 bases from J, with 11 bases between. The CDR3 covers 14 residues. All donors qualified as healthy HIV-negative adults and had experienced no recent acute infections or vaccinations.

Sample: memory CD4+ T cells sorted from blood. Subset in this sample: CD45RA-negative fraction. The J gene is TRBJ1-1, the V gene TRBV5-8; D ambiguous. The sequence was obtained from a woman under 40 in good health. The CDR3 spells CASSLVGTGTEAFF. The CDR3 DNA reads as TGTGCCAGCAGCTTGGTTGGAACTGGGACTGAAGCTTTCTTT. Combining the CDR3 with reference TRBV5-8 and TRBJ1-1 gives the whole variable domain EAGVTQSPTHLIKTRGQQATLRCSPISGHTSVYWYQQALGLGLQFLLWYDEGEERNRGNFPPRFSGRQFPNYSSELNVNALELEDSALYLCASSLVGTGTEAFFGQGTRLTVV.